The entry below describes one T cell receptor beta chain. This sample is part of a study of identifying expanded T cells in peripheral blood. The V gene's germline CDR1 is MNHEY and CDR2 SVGAGI. V lost 2 bases and J lost 2, with 12 bases in between. The CDR3 covers 15 residues. Assay used: immunoSEQ multiplex PCR; TCRdb lists only in-frame clones, some missing. The sample contains about 100,000 clones, over 80% of which appear only once. The sequenced sample was blood. V is TRBV6-5 and J is TRBJ2-5, with D possibly being TRBD1 (5 bases). This clonotype was obtained from a person aged 18-70 years in good health. The CDR3 DNA reads TGTGCCAGCAGTTACGATCGTAACAGGCAAGAGACCCAGTACTTC. This translates into CASSYDRNRQETQYF.